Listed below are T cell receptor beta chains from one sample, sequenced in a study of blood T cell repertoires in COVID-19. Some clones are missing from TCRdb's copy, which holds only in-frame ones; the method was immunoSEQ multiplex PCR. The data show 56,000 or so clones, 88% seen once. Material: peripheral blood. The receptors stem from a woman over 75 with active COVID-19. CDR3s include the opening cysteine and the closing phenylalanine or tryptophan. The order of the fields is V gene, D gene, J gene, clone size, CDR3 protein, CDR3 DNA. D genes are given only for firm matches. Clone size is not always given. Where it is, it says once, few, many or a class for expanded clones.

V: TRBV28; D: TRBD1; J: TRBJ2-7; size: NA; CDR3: CASSPRWQGANYEQYF; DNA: TGTGCCAGCAGTCCCCGTTGGCAGGGGGCCAACTACGAGCAGTACTTC
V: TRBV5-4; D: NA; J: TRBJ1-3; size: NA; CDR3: CASSLQGSGNTIYF; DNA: TGTGCCAGCAGCCTACAGGGCTCTGGAAACACCATATATTTT
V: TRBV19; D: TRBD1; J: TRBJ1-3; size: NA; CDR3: CASSPGTGYHTIYF; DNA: TGTGCCAGTAGCCCCGGGACAGGGTACCACACCATATATTTT
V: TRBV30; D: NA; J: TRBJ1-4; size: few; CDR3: CAWSRGGNEKLFF; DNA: TGTGCCTGGAGTCGGGGGGGTAATGAAAAACTGTTTTTT
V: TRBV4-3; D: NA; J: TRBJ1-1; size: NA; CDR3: CASSQVTHAEAFF; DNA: TGCGCCAGCAGCCAAGTGACACACGCTGAAGCTTTCTTT
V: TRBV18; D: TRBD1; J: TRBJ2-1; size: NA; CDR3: CATTTRGQGEGEQFF; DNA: TGTGCCACTACCACGCGGGGACAGGGGGAAGGTGAGCAGTTCTTC
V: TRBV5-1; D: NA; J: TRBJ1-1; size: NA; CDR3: CASSFRTEAFF; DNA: TGCGCCAGCAGCTTCCGTACTGAAGCTTTCTTT
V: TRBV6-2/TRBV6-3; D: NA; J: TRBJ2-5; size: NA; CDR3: CASSTSYETQYF; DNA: TGTGCCAGCAGTACTAGTTACGAGACCCAGTACTTC
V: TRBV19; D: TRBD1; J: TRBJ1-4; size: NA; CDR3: CASKEAGQVREKLFF; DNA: TGTGCCAGTAAGGAGGCGGGACAGGTGCGAGAAAAACTGTTTTTT
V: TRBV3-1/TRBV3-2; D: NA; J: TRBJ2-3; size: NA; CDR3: CASSQVIAGSTDTQYF; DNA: TGTGCCAGCAGCCAAGTTATTGCGGGGAGCACAGATACGCAGTATTTT
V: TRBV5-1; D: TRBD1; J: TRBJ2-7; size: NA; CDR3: CASSWTGGSGEQYF; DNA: TGCGCCAGCAGCTGGACAGGGGGCTCGGGCGAGCAGTACTTC
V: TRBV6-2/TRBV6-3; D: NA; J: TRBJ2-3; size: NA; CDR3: CASSYGAGAVTDTQYF; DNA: TGTGCCAGCAGTTACGGTGCGGGGGCCGTCACAGATACGCAGTATTTT
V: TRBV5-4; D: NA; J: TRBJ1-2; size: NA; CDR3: CASSTPGGGYGYTF; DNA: TGTGCCAGCAGCACCCCTGGGGGCGGCTATGGCTACACCTTC
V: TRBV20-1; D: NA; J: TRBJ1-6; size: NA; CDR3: CSASWARQNYGGYSPLHF; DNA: TGCAGTGCTAGTTGGGCCCGACAGAACTACGGGGGGTATTCACCCCTCCACTTT
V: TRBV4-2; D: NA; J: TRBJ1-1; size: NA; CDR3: CASSQGRGSGTEAFF; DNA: TGTGCCAGCAGCCAAGGCCGGGGTTCGGGCACTGAAGCTTTCTTT
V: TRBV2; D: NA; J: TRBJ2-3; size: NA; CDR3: CASKSSTDTQYF; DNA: TGTGCCAGCAAGAGCAGCACAGATACGCAGTATTTT
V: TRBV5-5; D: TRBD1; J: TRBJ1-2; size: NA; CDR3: CASSPTGGAMGYTF; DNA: TGTGCCAGCAGCCCAACAGGGGGCGCTATGGGCTACACCTTC
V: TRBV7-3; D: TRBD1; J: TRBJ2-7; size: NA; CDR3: CASSLKGTGLHEQYF; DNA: TGTGCCAGCAGCTTAAAAGGGACAGGTTTACACGAGCAGTACTTC
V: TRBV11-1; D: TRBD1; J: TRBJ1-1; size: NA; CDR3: CASSYTGVLGEAFF; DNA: TGTGCCAGCAGTTATACAGGGGTCCTCGGGGAAGCTTTCTTT
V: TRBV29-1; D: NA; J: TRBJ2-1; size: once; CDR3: CSVDTWGDEQFF; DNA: TGCAGCGTTGATACCTGGGGAGATGAGCAGTTCTTC
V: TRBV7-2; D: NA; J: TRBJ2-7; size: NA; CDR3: CASSSPGLIYEQYF; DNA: TGTGCCAGCAGCTCTCCGGGACTCATCTACGAGCAGTACTTC
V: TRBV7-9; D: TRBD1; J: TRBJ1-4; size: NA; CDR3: CASSLGPGGTGEKLFF; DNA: TGTGCCAGCAGCTTAGGCCCAGGGGGCACGGGGGAAAAACTGTTTTTT
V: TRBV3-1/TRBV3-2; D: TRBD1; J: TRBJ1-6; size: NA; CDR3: CASSQQGVSSYNSPLHF; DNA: TGTGCCAGCAGCCAACAGGGGGTCAGCTCCTATAATTCACCCCTCCACTTT
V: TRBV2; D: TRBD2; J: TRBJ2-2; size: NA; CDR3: CASSRGDTGELFF; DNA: TGTGCCAGCAGTCGGGGGGACACCGGGGAGCTGTTTTTT
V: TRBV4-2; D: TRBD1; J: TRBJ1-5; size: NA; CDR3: CASSQEGTDQPQHF; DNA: TGTGCCAGCAGCCAAGAGGGGACAGATCAGCCCCAGCATTTT
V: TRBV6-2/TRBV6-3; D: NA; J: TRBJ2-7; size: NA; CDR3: CASSYPPYEQYF; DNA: TGTGCCAGCAGTTACCCTCCCTACGAGCAGTACTTC
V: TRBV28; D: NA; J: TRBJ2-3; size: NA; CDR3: CASSLWRASGTDTQYF; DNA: TGTGCCAGCAGTTTATGGAGGGCTAGTGGCACAGATACGCAGTATTTT
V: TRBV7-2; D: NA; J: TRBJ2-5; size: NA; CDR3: CASSFRRETILTQYF; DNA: TGTGCCAGCAGCTTCCGCCGGGAGACTATTCTTACCCAGTACTTC
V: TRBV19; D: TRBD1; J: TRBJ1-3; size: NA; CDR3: CASTPPTDRGGNTIYF; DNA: TGTGCCAGTACCCCACCCACCGACAGGGGTGGAAACACCATATATTTT
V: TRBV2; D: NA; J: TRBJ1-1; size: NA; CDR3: CASNRVVNTEAFF; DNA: TGTGCCAGCAACAGGGTTGTGAACACTGAAGCTTTCTTT
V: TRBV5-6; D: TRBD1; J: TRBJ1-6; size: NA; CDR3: CASSPSGTGRNSPLHF; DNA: TGTGCCAGCAGCCCATCCGGGACAGGGAGGAATTCACCCCTCCACTTT
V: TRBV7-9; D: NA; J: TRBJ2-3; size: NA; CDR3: CASSFGGGVTTDTQYF; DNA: TGTGCCAGCAGCTTCGGTGGCGGGGTTACCACAGATACGCAGTATTTT
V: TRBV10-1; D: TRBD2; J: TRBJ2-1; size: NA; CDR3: CASSLSGGAYNEQFF; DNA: TGCGCCAGCAGTCTCAGCGGGGGGGCTTACAATGAGCAGTTCTTC
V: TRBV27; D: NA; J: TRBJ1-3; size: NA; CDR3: CASRPLPPGLTYGTIYF; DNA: TGTGCCAGCAGGCCCTTACCCCCAGGGCTCACTTATGGCACCATATATTTT